The 17 T cell receptor beta chains reported below all come from one sample, sequenced in a study of T cell changes during pregnancy in multiple sclerosis (dated by TCRdb to the late 2010s). The library was prepared using the immunoSEQ multiplex PCR assay. TCRdb took over this immuneACCESS table, retaining in-frame rearrangements with V and J assigned. Such tables are incomplete; in checked studies, under half of the missing clones stem from an unresolved V gene, and the remainder is unexplained. The sample table records approximately 90,000 clones; about 92% of these occur just once. 2% to 2.5% of the sample comes from the top ten. Sequencing was performed on peripheral blood, taken after pregnancy. The source of these receptors is a female donor with multiple sclerosis, enrolled in a pregnancy study.

The rearrangement links TRBV5-4 to TRBJ1-2; D unclear. There are 14 residues in the CDR3. Germline CDR1 is SGHNT and CDR2 is YYREEE (reference sequence). V lost 4 bases and J lost 4, with 14 bases in between. The CDR3 loop is CASSPQEGSYGYTF. In nucleotides, the CDR3 is TGTGCCAGCAGCCCCCAGGAGGGATCCTATGGCTACACCTTC.

The genes are TRBV7-9 and TRBJ2-7, with a tentative D call TRBD2 (7 bases). Germline V gene sequence: CDR1 SEHNR, CDR2 FQNEAQ (reference sequence). This CDR3 comprises 14 residues. V was trimmed by 1 base and J by 9 bases, leaving 16 bases between them. For the CDR3, the DNA is TGTGCCAGCAGCTTAGAGGGGGGGCGGGGTTTGCAGTACTTC. It codes for CASSLEGGRGLQYF.

V and J are TRBV5-1 and TRBJ1-2; D unresolved. Germline V gene data show CDR1 as SGHRS and CDR2 as YFSETQ. This CDR3 spans 13 amino acids. Trimming removed 0 bases from V and 4 bases from J, with 7 bases in between. This chain's CDR3 is CASSLAQSYGYTF. The CDR3 nucleotides are TGCGCCAGCAGCTTGGCACAGAGCTATGGCTACACCTTC.

V gene TRBV19 combines with J gene TRBJ1-1, with a weak D call TRBD1 (5 bases). Trimming took 5 bases from V and 10 from J, leaving 17 bases between them. This CDR3 spans 13 amino acids. Germline values: CDR1 LNHDA, CDR2 SQIVND (reference sequence). The CDR3 loop is CASSPYTGGLAFF. The CDR3 nucleotides read TGTGCCAGTAGTCCCTACACCGGGGGGTTAGCTTTCTTT.

The J gene is TRBJ1-6, the V gene TRBV11-2; 10 positions match TRBD1. In germline, CDR1 is SGHAT, CDR2 FQNNGV. Germline trimming cut 4 bases from V and 7 bases from J; bases unmatched to any gene: 4. This CDR3 spans 15 amino acids. The CDR3 region has the DNA TGTGCCAGCAGCTCCACGACAGGGGGCAATTCACCCCTCCACTTT. This sequence encodes CASSSTTGGNSPLHF.

The V call is TRBV25-1, the J call TRBJ1-4, with a possible D match to TRBD1 (5 bases). The CDR3 length is 12 residues. Trimming shortened V by 6 bases and J by 8 bases, and 10 bases separated the two germline ends. Germline-derived CDR1 and CDR2 are MGHDK and SYGVNS. The CDR3 coding sequence is TGTGCCAGCAGGGCGGGGGAGGAAAAACTGTTTTTT. It encodes CASRAGEEKLFF.

This rearrangement joins TRBV10-1 to TRBJ2-3; 10 bases agree with TRBD1. Germline V gives CDR1 WNHNN, CDR2 SYGVQD (reference sequence). CDR3 length: 17 amino acids. Germline trimming cut 0 bases from V and 3 bases from J; bases unmatched to any gene: 6. As DNA, the CDR3 is TGCGCCAGCAGTGAGTCTTTAGGGACAGGGGCAACAGATACGCAGTATTTT. The encoded protein is CASSESLGTGATDTQYF.

The V call is TRBV7-9, the J call TRBJ2-7; D possibly corresponds to TRBD1 (6 bases). The CDR3 has 18 residues. Germline CDR1 reads SEHNR; CDR2 reads FQNEAQ (reference sequence). The ends were cut back, 5 bases at V and 5 bases at J, with 28 bases in the middle. CDR3 coding DNA: TGTGCCAGCAGCCCAACACAGGGAGCGATTTCCTCACCCCACGAGCAGTACTTC. Its protein product is CASSPTQGAISSPHEQYF.

The sample holds one count of this clone. The gene calls are TRBV18 and TRBJ2-7; D is possibly TRBD2 (6 bases). V gave up 4 bases and J gave up 11 bases, with 27 bases separating them. This CDR3 contains 16 residues. Germline CDR1 reads KGHSH; CDR2 reads LQKENI. The CDR3 nucleotides are TGTGCCAGCTCACTGTCGGAGTCGGGCCAGGGAGGTGGAGAGTACTTC. Translation: CASSLSESGQGGGEYF.

This chain's CDR3 is CASPRQERYEQYF. CDR3 sequence (DNA): TGCGCCAGCCCTAGACAGGAGAGATACGAGCAGTACTTC. V usage is TRBV5-1 and J usage is TRBJ2-7; tentatively, D is TRBD1 (6 bases). V was trimmed by 7 bases and J by 4 bases, leaving 15 bases between them. This CDR3 is built from 13 residues. Germline CDR1 and CDR2: SGHRS and YFSETQ. The whole variable domain, remainder taken from reference TRBV5-1 and TRBJ2-7, is KAGVTQTPRYLIKTRGQQVTLSCSPISGHRSVSWYQQTPGQGLQFLFEYFSETQRNKGNFPGRFSGRQFSNSRSEMNVSTLELGDSALYLCASPRQERYEQYFGPGTRLTVT.

The J gene is TRBJ1-3, the V gene TRBV30; D gene ambiguous. Trimming stripped 4 bases from V and 2 bases from J, with 9 bases between. CDR3 size: 13 residues. Germline V gene sequence: CDR1 GTSNPN, CDR2 SVGIG (reference sequence). The CDR3 coding sequence is TGTGCCTGGAAGCCGAGGACTGGAAACACCATATATTTT. It encodes CAWKPRTGNTIYF.

The rearrangement joins TRBV27 to TRBJ2-7, with D possibly being TRBD1 (6 bases). CDR1 is MNHEY and CDR2 is SMNVEV in the germline V gene (reference sequence). The CDR3 runs 17 residues. The V gene lost 2 bases and the J gene lost 0 bases, with 17 bases spanning the gap. CDR3 amino acids: CASSLQYRVGRSYEQYF. The CDR3 DNA sequence: TGTGCCAGCAGTTTACAGTACAGGGTTGGCCGCTCCTACGAGCAGTACTTC.

The chain links TRBV18 to TRBJ2-5; TRBD2 is a possible D gene (6 bases). From germline, CDR1 is KGHSH and CDR2 LQKENI. V was pared by 6 bases and J by 5 bases, with 16 bases between. The CDR3 consists of 14 residues. CDR3 DNA: TGTGCCAGCTCGCCGGGAGCGCTTGGGGAGACCCAGTACTTC. It codes for CASSPGALGETQYF.

This chain uses TRBV19 with TRBJ1-2; 7 positions match TRBD1. The CDR3 is 14 residues long. Germline values: CDR1 LNHDA, CDR2 SQIVND (reference sequence). Germline trimming cut 4 bases from V and 4 bases from J; bases unmatched to any gene: 6. DNA of the CDR3: TGTGCCAGTAGTACGGGACAGACAAGCTATGGCTACACCTTC. The encoded protein is CASSTGQTSYGYTF.

The V call is TRBV9, the J call TRBJ1-2; 8 bases line up with TRBD1. The CDR3 is 15 amino acids. The V and J ends lost 5 bases and 6 bases, in that order; junction bases with no gene match: 12. Germline V CDR1 and CDR2: SGDLS, YYNGEE. CDR3 nucleotides: TGTGCCAGCAGTGGACAGGGTGTTTTAGACGATGGCTACACCTTC. Its protein is CASSGQGVLDDGYTF.

The chain links TRBV6-6 to TRBJ1-1, with D tentatively TRBD1 (6 bases). The CDR3 sequence is 14 residues long. V was cut by 6 bases and J by 2 bases, with 13 bases left in between. CDR1 MNHNY and CDR2 SVGAGI come from the germline V gene (reference sequence). The CDR3 here is CASSLRTDNTEAFF. The DNA for the CDR3 is TGTGCCAGCAGCCTGCGGACAGACAACACTGAAGCTTTCTTT.

This clone was seen a single time. The rearrangement links TRBV4-2 to TRBJ1-2, with D perhaps matching TRBD1 (5 bases). This CDR3 has 15 amino acids. Deletions cut 1 base from V and 3 bases from J, with 12 bases between. The germline V gene has CDR1 LGHNA and CDR2 YNFKEQ. The CDR3 protein is CASSQGAGDYYGYTF. The CDR3 nucleotides are TGTGCCAGCAGCCAAGGTGCGGGGGACTACTATGGCTACACCTTC.